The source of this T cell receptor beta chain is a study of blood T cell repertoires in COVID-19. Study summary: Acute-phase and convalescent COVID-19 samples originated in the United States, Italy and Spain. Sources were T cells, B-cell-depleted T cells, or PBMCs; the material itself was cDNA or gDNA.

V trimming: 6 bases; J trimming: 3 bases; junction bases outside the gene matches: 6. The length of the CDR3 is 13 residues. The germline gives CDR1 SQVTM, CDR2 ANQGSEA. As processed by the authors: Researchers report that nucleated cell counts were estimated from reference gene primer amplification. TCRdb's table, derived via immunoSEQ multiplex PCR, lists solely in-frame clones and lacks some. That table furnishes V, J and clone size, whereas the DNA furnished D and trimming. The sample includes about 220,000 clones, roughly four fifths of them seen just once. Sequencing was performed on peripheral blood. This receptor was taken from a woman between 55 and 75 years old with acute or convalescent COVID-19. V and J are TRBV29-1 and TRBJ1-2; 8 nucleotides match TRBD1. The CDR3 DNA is TGCAGCGTGAGGGCAGGGGGCGACTATGGCTACACCTTC. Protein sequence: CSVRAGGDYGYTF.